This TCR beta chain was sequenced for a study of tumor-infiltrating lymphocytes in localized non-small cell lung cancer. As for the study in general: The cohort mixed smokers and never-smokers, several histologies, and some post-neoadjuvant-chemotherapy samples.

Germline lookup yields CDR1 GTSNPN and CDR2 SVGIG (reference sequence). The V end was cut by 0 bases, the J end by 6 bases, with 9 bases between. The CDR3 runs to 13 residues. Data came from immunoSEQ multiplex PCR; TCRdb stores just in-frame clones and leaves some out. The sample includes 12,000 or so clones, about 66% of them seen just once. This clone was detected only once. The sequenced sample was uninvolved lung tissue not adjacent to the tumor. The J gene is TRBJ1-5, the V gene TRBV30; D gene unclear. This TCR came from a human donor with non-small cell lung cancer. CDR3 loop: CAWSVNSGQPQHF. In nucleotides, the CDR3 is TGTGCCTGGAGTGTCAATTCGGGTCAGCCCCAGCATTTT.